This TCR beta chain was identified during a study of cytomegalovirus exposure and HLA in healthy donors. Study as a whole: The roughly 100 million unique TCR beta sequences, from about 190 million T cells, were found by an earlier analysis. Whole-study findings and limits: CMV serostatus was the only recorded immune exposure for donors.

Germline V gene sequence: CDR1 SGDLS, CDR2 YYNGEE. Trimming removed 2 bases at V and 1 base at J, with 13 bases between. The CDR3 consists of 16 residues. Vbeta (60) and Jbeta (13) primers were used in the PCR. Generated by immunoSEQ multiplex PCR, the TCRdb table keeps only in-frame clones and is missing some. This table holds around 120,000 clones, over 70% found once. In the case of this clone: Its target is not known.

Material for sequencing was PBMCs. The source is a middle-aged woman in good health and CMV-seronegative. The J gene is TRBJ2-1, the V gene TRBV9; D is possibly TRBD2 (7 bases). This CDR3 is CASSVEGGGSYNEQFF. CDR3 DNA: TGTGCCAGCAGCGTTGAGGGGGGAGGGTCCTACAATGAGCAGTTCTTC.